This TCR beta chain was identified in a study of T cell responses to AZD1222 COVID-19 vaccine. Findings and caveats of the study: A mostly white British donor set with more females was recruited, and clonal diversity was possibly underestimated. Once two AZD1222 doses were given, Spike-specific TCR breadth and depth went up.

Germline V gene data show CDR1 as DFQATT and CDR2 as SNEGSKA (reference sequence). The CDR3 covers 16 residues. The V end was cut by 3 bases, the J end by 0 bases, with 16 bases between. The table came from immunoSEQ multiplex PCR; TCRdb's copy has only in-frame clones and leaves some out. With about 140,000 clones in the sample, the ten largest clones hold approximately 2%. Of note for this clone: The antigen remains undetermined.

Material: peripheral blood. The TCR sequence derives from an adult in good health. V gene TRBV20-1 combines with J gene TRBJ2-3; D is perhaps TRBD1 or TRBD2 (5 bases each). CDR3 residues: CSASEGFQDSTDTQYF. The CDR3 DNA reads TGCAGTGCTAGTGAGGGGTTTCAGGATAGCACAGATACGCAGTATTTT.